The clone carrying this TCR beta chain was counted at least ten times. No antigen is known for it. This entry belongs to a study of T-cell reconstitution after alpha-beta-depleted transplantation in children. Overall study results and limits: Roughly two months post-transplant, alpha-beta T cells reportedly originated from several hundred graft clones that had expanded. Surviving recipient T cells and thymic progenitors underlay high day-60 TCRbeta diversity in some patients. The authors attributed T-cell counts and diversity one year after transplant mostly to newly produced T cells.

The CDR3 totals 15 residues. Germline assignment: CDR1 MGHDK and CDR2 SYGVNS. With 2 bases removed from V and 6 bases from J, the gap between germline ends came to 14 bases. The TCRbeta library was prepared with unique molecular identifiers. TCRdb used MiXCR to reprocess the PCR reads, holding one entry per CDR3 protein. Of hundreds of thousands of distinct CDR3 sequences detected, around 16% appear once; the ten largest clones hold around 38%. The gene calls are TRBV25-1 and TRBJ2-1; D ambiguous. Source: PBMCs, mostly from graft donor cells, taken 360 days after TCRalphabeta/CD19-depleted stem cell transplant. This TCR derives from a male patient aged 2-10 years who had a stem cell transplant for acute lymphoblastic leukemia, so the T cells may come from the graft donor. CDR3 in amino acids: CASSEIKSLSNEQFF. The CDR3, as DNA: TGTGCCAGCAGTGAAATCAAAAGCCTATCCAATGAGCAGTTCTTC.